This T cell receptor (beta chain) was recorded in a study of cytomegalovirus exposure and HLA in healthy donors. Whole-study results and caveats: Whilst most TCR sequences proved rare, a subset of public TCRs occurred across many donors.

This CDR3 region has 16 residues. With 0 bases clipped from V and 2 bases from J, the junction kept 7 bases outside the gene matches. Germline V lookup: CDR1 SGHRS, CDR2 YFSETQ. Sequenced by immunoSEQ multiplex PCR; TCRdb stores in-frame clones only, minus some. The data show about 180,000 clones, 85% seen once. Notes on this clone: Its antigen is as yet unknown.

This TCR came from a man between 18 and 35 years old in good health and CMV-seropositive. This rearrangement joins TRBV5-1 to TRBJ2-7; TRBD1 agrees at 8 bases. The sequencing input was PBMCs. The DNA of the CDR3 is TGCGCCAGCAGCTTGGTGGTGGACAGGGTAACCTACGAGCAGTACTTC. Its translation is CASSLVVDRVTYEQYF.